These T cell receptor beta chains were read from a single sample in a study of blood T cell repertoires in COVID-19. This table comes from immunoSEQ multiplex PCR, and its TCRdb copy is limited to in-frame clones, with some not included. This table holds roughly 55,000 clones, roughly 84% found once. Sequencing was done on a sample of peripheral blood. Receptors were obtained from a man between 65 and 85 years old with active COVID-19. The CDR3 runs from the conserved cysteine through the conserved F or W. Fields, in order: clone size, D gene, J gene, V gene, CDR3 DNA, CDR3 protein. A D gene is named only where the DNA matches it firmly. A row's size may be missing; if present it is once, few, many or a size class.

NA | TRBD2 | TRBJ2-1 | TRBV5-1 | TGCGCCAGCAGCTTGGCCGGGACTAGCGGGGGGGCCGGGCAGTTCTTC | CASSLAGTSGGAGQFF
few | NA | TRBJ1-2 | TRBV6-2/TRBV6-3 | TGTGCCAGCAGTTACCTTCGGGGGGCGAACTATGGCTACACCTTC | CASSYLRGANYGYTF
NA | TRBD2 | TRBJ2-2 | TRBV7-2 | TGTGCCAGCAGCTTACTACCTAGCGGGGGTAGGCTGTTTTTT | CASSLLPSGGRLFF
NA | NA | TRBJ1-1 | TRBV5-1 | TGCGCCAGCAGCTTGGAGCAGGGAATTAACACTGAAGCTTTCTTT | CASSLEQGINTEAFF
NA | NA | TRBJ1-4 | TRBV5-1 | TGCGCCAGCAGCTTGGGGGCAGGTGGGAATGAAAAACTGTTTTTT | CASSLGAGGNEKLFF
NA | TRBD2 | TRBJ2-3 | TRBV29-1 | TGCAGCTTTACGGGGACTAGCGGGGGCACAGATACGCAGTATTTT | CSFTGTSGGTDTQYF
NA | TRBD2 | TRBJ2-7 | TRBV5-1 | TGCGCCAGCAGCTTGGCCCACGGCGGGGGGACCGACGAGCAGTACTTC | CASSLAHGGGTDEQYF
NA | NA | TRBJ2-1 | TRBV5-6 | TGTGCCAGCAGCTTGCCCGGGGTTCCTGAGCAGTTCTTC | CASSLPGVPEQFF
NA | NA | TRBJ1-1 | TRBV4-3 | TGCGCCAGCAGCCAAGACTGGGGGCCTTTAGCTGAAGCTTTCTTT | CASSQDWGPLAEAFF
NA | NA | TRBJ1-1 | TRBV9 | TGTGCCAGCAGCCCCTACAGGGACAACACTGAAGCTTTCTTT | CASSPYRDNTEAFF
NA | NA | TRBJ2-7 | TRBV4-3 | TGCGCCAGCAGCCAAGGAACAGGGACGGGCGAGCAGTACTTC | CASSQGTGTGEQYF
NA | TRBD2 | TRBJ2-2 | TRBV9 | TGTGCCAGCAGCGTAGCCCCTAGCGGGTCCGCGAACACCGGGGAGCTGTTTTTT | CASSVAPSGSANTGELFF
NA | TRBD1 | TRBJ1-2 | TRBV5-5 | TGTGCCAGCAGTCCGGGACAGTCCCCAAACTATGGCTACACCTTC | CASSPGQSPNYGYTF
NA | NA | TRBJ1-1 | TRBV27 | TGTGCCAGCAGTTTATCGGGCGGGGTTCCGAACACTGAAGCTTTCTTT | CASSLSGGVPNTEAFF
NA | TRBD1 | TRBJ2-7 | TRBV7-2 | TGTGCCAGCAGCTCTTTGGGACAGTCTGGGCTAGGCTACGAGCAGTACTTC | CASSSLGQSGLGYEQYF
NA | NA | TRBJ2-4 | TRBV2 | TGTGCCAGCAGTGACAGGGAGGACATTCAGTACTTC | CASSDREDIQYF
NA | NA | TRBJ2-5 | TRBV2 | TGTGCCAGCAGTGAAGACGGCAGAGGGTCCCAGTACTTC | CASSEDGRGSQYF
NA | TRBD1 | TRBJ2-3 | TRBV16 | TGTGCCAGCAGCCAACCGGACAGGGGAACAGATACGCAGTATTTT | CASSQPDRGTDTQYF
NA | NA | TRBJ1-5 | TRBV6-1 | TGTGCCAGCAGTGAAAGAGGGTATAGCAATCAGCCCCAGCATTTT | CASSERGYSNQPQHF
medium-sized | NA | TRBJ1-2 | TRBV7-2 | TGTGCCAGCAGCTTTATTACGGGGGAATTGGGCTACACCTTC | CASSFITGELGYTF
many | TRBD1 | TRBJ1-5 | TRBV15 | TGTGCCACCATGGGACAGGTCGTTAATCAGCCCCAGCATTTT | CATMGQVVNQPQHF
NA | TRBD1 | TRBJ2-7 | TRBV7-8 | TGTGCCAGCAGCCCCGAGGGGTTCGGGACAGGGGCCTACGAGCAGTACTTC | CASSPEGFGTGAYEQYF
once | NA | TRBJ2-1 | TRBV4-3 | TGCGCCAGCAGCCGGGAGCTAGCCCTTTCGGGGAATGAGCAGTTCTTC | CASSRELALSGNEQFF
NA | TRBD1 | TRBJ2-3 | TRBV11-3 | TGTGCCAGCAGCTTGACAGGGGATAGCACAGATACGCAGTATTTT | CASSLTGDSTDTQYF
once | TRBD1 | TRBJ2-7 | TRBV3-1/TRBV3-2 | TGTGCCAGCAGCCAACCGGGACAGGGGTTCCACGAGCAGTACTTC | CASSQPGQGFHEQYF
NA | TRBD1 | TRBJ2-2 | TRBV10-2 | TGCGCCAGCAGTGGACAGGGGGCGGTCGGGGAGCTGTTTTTT | CASSGQGAVGELFF
NA | TRBD1 | TRBJ1-3 | TRBV3-1/TRBV3-2 | TGTGCCAGCAGCCCTAGGAGAACAGGGGCCGCTGGAAACACCATATATTTT | CASSPRRTGAAGNTIYF
once | NA | TRBJ1-2 | TRBV19 | TGTGCCAGCCAAATGGGGCCCCGCTATGGCTACACCTTC | CASQMGPRYGYTF
once | NA | TRBJ1-6 | TRBV5-6 | TGTGCCAGCAGGGACAGCCTTAATTCACCCCTCCACTTT | CASRDSLNSPLHF
NA | TRBD2 | TRBJ2-3 | TRBV9 | TGTGCCAGCAGCGTAACTAGCGGCATAACAGATACGCAGTATTTT | CASSVTSGITDTQYF
NA | NA | TRBJ2-1 | TRBV6-6 | TGTGCCAGCAGTTACTCGGGGACACTCTCGGGGCAGTTCTTC | CASSYSGTLSGQFF
NA | TRBD1 | TRBJ1-5 | TRBV2 | TGTGCCAGCAGCTACGGACAGGGGGATCAGCCCCAGCATTTT | CASSYGQGDQPQHF
NA | NA | TRBJ1-1 | TRBV19 | TGTGCCAGTAGCCTACAACGGACTGAACCTTTCTTT | CASSLQRTEPFF
NA | NA | TRBJ2-2 | TRBV6-1 | TGTGCCAGCAGTGAAGCTGCCGGGAACACCGGGGAGCTGTTTTTT | CASSEAAGNTGELFF
NA | TRBD1 | TRBJ1-2 | TRBV19 | TGTGCCAGTAGTATCGGGACAGGGAATGGCTACACCTTC | CASSIGTGNGYTF
NA | TRBD1 | TRBJ1-1 | TRBV23-1 | TGCGCCAGCAGTCAGACTAAGTTCGGGATCACTCGGACAGGGATGTCTTACACTGAAGCTTTCTTT | CASSQTKFGITRTGMSYTEAFF
NA | TRBD1 | TRBJ1-1 | TRBV29-1 | TGCAGCGGCCGAACAGGGGTCGGCACTGAAGCTTTCTTT | CSGRTGVGTEAFF
NA | TRBD1 | TRBJ2-7 | TRBV7-2 | TGTGCCAGCAGCCTTGGGACAGGGGTCCCCTACGAGCAGTACTTC | CASSLGTGVPYEQYF
NA | NA | TRBJ1-4 | TRBV7-9 | TGTGCCAGCAGCCTAGGGGTCCAGGGTAATGAAAAACTGTTTTTT | CASSLGVQGNEKLFF